These T cell receptor beta chains were read from a single sample in a study of T cells in Graves' hyperthyroidism and ophthalmopathy. TCRdb fed the multiplex PCR reads into MiXCR, producing one record per CDR3 protein. The top ten clones hold over 40% of a sample with 300,000 to 350,000 distinct CDR3 sequences, roughly 23% of them seen once. The specimen sequenced was blood. The origin of the receptors is a woman between 45 and 65 years old with Graves' hyperthyroidism. CDR3s include the opening cysteine and the closing phenylalanine or tryptophan. D genes are given only for firm matches. The size field is filled for only some rows; it gives once, few, many or a size class.

CDR3 DNA,CDR3 protein,J gene,clone size,V gene,D gene
TGTGCCAGCAGCGTAGCCAATGGGGGGGGCGAGCAGTACTTC,CASSVANGGGEQYF,TRBJ2-7,few,TRBV9,TRBD2
TGCAGTGCTCCCCGGACTGAATACACAGATACGCAGTATTTT,CSAPRTEYTDTQYF,TRBJ2-3,many,TRBV20-1,-
TGCAGTGCTATAGGACAGAACTACGAGCAGTACTTC,CSAIGQNYEQYF,TRBJ2-7,few,TRBV20-1,-
TGTGCCAGCTCCCAGGGGGGGGTCGCCTACGAGCAGTACTTC,CASSQGGVAYEQYF,TRBJ2-7,many,TRBV18,-
TGTGCCATCAGTGAGTCGGGAGGTTCTAACTATGGCTACACCTTC,CAISESGGSNYGYTF,TRBJ1-2,many,TRBV10-3,-
TGTGCCAGTAGTATGGGGCCTCGACTGGAAGGTAGCAATCAGCCCCAGCATTTT,CASSMGPRLEGSNQPQHF,TRBJ1-5,-,TRBV19,-
TGTGCCAGCAGTCCCTGGACTAGCGGTTCCAAAAACATTCAGTACTTC,CASSPWTSGSKNIQYF,TRBJ2-4,many,TRBV28,TRBD2
TGTGCCAGCAGCTTGGGGCAGGGGGTGACCGAGCAGTACTTC,CASSLGQGVTEQYF,TRBJ2-7,-,TRBV5-6,TRBD1
TGTGCCTGGAGCATGCGGACAGGGGTCGAAAAACTGTTTTTT,CAWSMRTGVEKLFF,TRBJ1-4,many,TRBV30,TRBD1
TGTGCCAGCAGCGCTCGGACAGGTCTCTCCTACGAGCAGTACTTC,CASSARTGLSYEQYF,TRBJ2-7,-,TRBV2,TRBD1
TGTGCCAGCAGTTCTAGCGTAAGCTCCTACAATGAGCAGTTCTTC,CASSSSVSSYNEQFF,TRBJ2-1,few,TRBV12-3/TRBV12-4,-
TGTGCCAGCAGTTCCCGGGACTCGAGTCGGGAGGAAAAACTGTTTTTT,CASSSRDSSREEKLFF,TRBJ1-4,many,TRBV12-3/TRBV12-4,-
TGCGCCAGCAGGCCCATACTAGGAGAAACCGGGGAGCTGGTTTTT,CASRPILGETGELVF,TRBJ2-2,-,TRBV5-1,-
TGTGCCAGCAGTTTCGGAGGGGTAGCTAACTATGGCTACACCTTC,CASSFGGVANYGYTF,TRBJ1-2,-,TRBV27,-
TGCGCCAGCAGCTTCCAGCGGGATAGGGAGACCCAGTACTTC,CASSFQRDRETQYF,TRBJ2-5,-,TRBV5-1,TRBD2
TGTGCCAGCAGTCCCGGGACTAGATGGAATGAGCAGTTCTTC,CASSPGTRWNEQFF,TRBJ2-1,-,TRBV2,TRBD2
TGTGCCAGCAGTTTACGCGGGAGGGTGAGCGAGCAGTACTTC,CASSLRGRVSEQYF,TRBJ2-7,many,TRBV28,TRBD2
TGTGCCAGCAGCGTAGCCGGCAGTTTAACCGGGGAGCTGTTTTTT,CASSVAGSLTGELFF,TRBJ2-2,many,TRBV9,-